These T cell receptor beta chains were read from a single sample in a study of long-term antiretroviral therapy in people with HIV. The table came from immunoSEQ multiplex PCR; TCRdb's copy has only in-frame clones and leaves some out. The repertoire holds under 45,000 clones, with 70% to 90% as singletons. The sample consisted of unsorted PBMCs, taken 1.2 years after starting antiretroviral therapy. These receptors originate from a woman in her forties or fifties with HIV. Each CDR3 is given with its conserved first and last residue. A D gene is named only where the DNA matches it firmly. Only some rows state a clone size, as once, few, many or a class for expanded clones.

.	TRBV15	TRBJ2-1	.	TGTGCCACCAGCAGGGTAGGGCCAACGAATGAGCAGTTCTTC	CATSRVGPTNEQFF
.	TRBV20-1	TRBJ2-1	.	TGCAGTGCACTCTCGGGCAATGAGCAGTTCTTC	CSALSGNEQFF
.	TRBV6-5	TRBJ1-1	.	TGTGCCAGCAGTTATGCAGAGAACACTGAAGCTTTCTTT	CASSYAENTEAFF
.	TRBV7-9	TRBJ2-3	.	TGTGCCAGCAGCACGGGAGCGGATACGCAGTATTTT	CASSTGADTQYF
once	TRBV27	TRBJ2-2	.	TGTGCCAGCAGTCCCGGGACCAACACCGGGGAGCTGTTTTTT	CASSPGTNTGELFF
.	TRBV27	TRBJ1-5	TRBD1	TGTGCCAGCAGTTTATGGGGGACAGTTCGGAGCAATCAGCCCCAGCATTTT	CASSLWGTVRSNQPQHF
.	TRBV5-1	TRBJ2-7	.	TGCGCCAGCAGCTTGGACCTCTACGAGCAGTACTTC	CASSLDLYEQYF
.	TRBV6-5	TRBJ2-7	.	TGTGCCAGCAGTTACGCGGGGAGCTCCTACGAGCAGTACTTC	CASSYAGSSYEQYF
.	TRBV18	TRBJ2-1	.	TGTGCCAGCTCACCAGAGGGGAACTCCTACAATGAGCAGTTCTTC	CASSPEGNSYNEQFF
.	TRBV15	TRBJ1-2	.	TGTGCCACCAGCAGAGATAAAAAGGGCGGCGGCTACACCTTC	CATSRDKKGGGYTF
few	TRBV6-1	TRBJ1-1	.	TGTGCCAGCAGTGAAAACTTAGGTACTGAAGCTTTCTTT	CASSENLGTEAFF
.	TRBV2	TRBJ2-2	.	TGTGCCAGCAGTGGGGGACAGAACACCGGGGAGCTGTTTTTT	CASSGGQNTGELFF
.	TRBV19	TRBJ1-2	TRBD1	TGTGCCAGTAGCCCCGGGACAGGGTTCTATGGCTACACCTTC	CASSPGTGFYGYTF
.	TRBV6-5	TRBJ2-7	.	TGTGCCAGCAGCACGACAGCTTCAGTTCTGTACTTC	CASSTTASVLYF
.	TRBV2	TRBJ1-5	.	TGTGCCAGCAGTTTAGATAGCAATCAGCCCCAGCATTTT	CASSLDSNQPQHF
few	TRBV14	TRBJ2-2	.	TGTGCCAGCAGCCGTGAACTAGGCGGGGAGCTGTTTTTT	CASSRELGGELFF
.	TRBV2	TRBJ1-2	.	TGTGCCAGCAGTGGGGGGTGGAACTATGGCTACACCTTC	CASSGGWNYGYTF
.	TRBV5-4	TRBJ2-1	.	TGTGCCAGCAGCTTGGTCGGCAGGGACAATGAGCAGTTCTTC	CASSLVGRDNEQFF
.	TRBV30	TRBJ2-5	.	TGTGCCTGGAGTGTAGGGGGGGGTAAGGACCAGTACTTC	CAWSVGGGKDQYF
.	TRBV6-5	TRBJ1-6	.	TGTGCCAGCAGTTTACAGGGTTTCACCCTCCACTTT	CASSLQGFTLHF
.	TRBV5-1	TRBJ2-5	.	TGCGCCAGCAGCTTGGCCCCCAGCGGACAAGAGACCCAGTACTTC	CASSLAPSGQETQYF
few	TRBV11-2	TRBJ1-5	.	TGTGCCAGCAGCTTAAGTTGGCAGGGCAGCAATCAGCCCCAGCATTTT	CASSLSWQGSNQPQHF
.	TRBV7-8	TRBJ1-3	TRBD1	TGTGCCAGCAGCCCTCCAATGCGGACAGGGGGCAAAAACACCATATATTTT	CASSPPMRTGGKNTIYF
.	TRBV6-5	TRBJ2-3	.	TGTGCCAGCAGATCCGTTAGCACAGATACGCAGTATTTT	CASRSVSTDTQYF
.	TRBV7-8	TRBJ2-7	.	TGTGCCAGCAGCCCCAGGGACAAGACCTACGAGCAGTACTTC	CASSPRDKTYEQYF
once	TRBV9	TRBJ1-5	.	TGTGCCAGCAGCGTAGATGGCGGCAATCAGCCCCAGCATTTT	CASSVDGGNQPQHF
.	TRBV30	TRBJ2-2	.	TGTGCCTGGAGTGACAGTTACACCGGGGAGCTGTTTTTT	CAWSDSYTGELFF
.	TRBV18	TRBJ2-7	TRBD1	TGTGCCAGCTCCAACGGACAGGTCTCCTACGAGCAGTACTTC	CASSNGQVSYEQYF
.	TRBV30	TRBJ1-1	.	TGTGCCTGGAGTGCACGGATGAACACTGAAGCTTTCTTT	CAWSARMNTEAFF
.	TRBV15	TRBJ1-5	.	TGTGCCACCAGCCACGACCCGGCGCCCAGTCAGCCCCAGCATTTT	CATSHDPAPSQPQHF
once	TRBV7-9	TRBJ1-1	.	TGTGCCAGCAGCTTAGATATCTCAAACACTGAAGCTTTCTTT	CASSLDISNTEAFF
.	TRBV19	TRBJ2-7	.	TGTGCCAGTAGTAAAACGGGGCCAATGTACGAGCAGTACTTC	CASSKTGPMYEQYF
.	TRBV2	TRBJ1-2	.	TGTGCCAGCAGTTCAACAGGGATAGGCTACACCTTC	CASSSTGIGYTF
few	TRBV7-3	TRBJ2-2	.	TGTGCCAGCAGTCAACAGGGACCTAGCCTTTTCGGGGAGCTGTTTTTT	CASSQQGPSLFGELFF
.	TRBV7-9	TRBJ2-1	TRBD2	TGTGCCAGCAGCTTAGACGGGGGGGTCGAACACAATGAGCAGTTCTTC	CASSLDGGVEHNEQFF
.	TRBV27	TRBJ1-1	.	TGTGCCAGCAGTTTACAGGGGTGGTATAACACTGAAGCTTTCTTT	CASSLQGWYNTEAFF
.	TRBV29-1	TRBJ1-2	.	TGCAGCGTTGAGCGGGGGACGGGTGGCTACACCTTC	CSVERGTGGYTF
once	TRBV29-1	TRBJ2-4	TRBD1	TGCAGCGTTGCACTACAGGGGAGCAAAAACATTCAGTACTTC	CSVALQGSKNIQYF
.	TRBV7-9	TRBJ1-2	TRBD1	TGTGCCAGCAGCTTAGGACAGGGGCTATTCAGCTACACCTTC	CASSLGQGLFSYTF
.	TRBV7-2	TRBJ2-7	.	TGTGCCAGCAGCTTAGACACCAGCTCCTACGAGCAGTACTTC	CASSLDTSSYEQYF
.	TRBV5-4	TRBJ1-5	.	TGTGCCAGCAGCTTGGAGCCCGGGGGCGGCAATCAGCCCCAGCATTTT	CASSLEPGGGNQPQHF
.	TRBV18	TRBJ1-1	.	TGTGCCAGCTCACCGGCTTACGGTAGGGACACTGAAGCTTTCTTT	CASSPAYGRDTEAFF
.	TRBV5-4	TRBJ1-4	.	TGTGCCAGCAGCTTCAGGGGCTCCAGCGAAAAACTGTTTTTT	CASSFRGSSEKLFF
.	TRBV4-1	TRBJ2-3	.	TGCGCCAGCAGCCAAGATAAAGGAACAGGGATTACAGATACGCAGTATTTT	CASSQDKGTGITDTQYF
.	TRBV21-1	TRBJ2-7	.	TGTGCCAGCAGCCCTCGCCGGGACAGGGTGAACGAGCAGTACTTC	CASSPRRDRVNEQYF
.	TRBV19	TRBJ2-7	.	TGTGCCAGTAGTGTAAATACAGGGGGGGGAACCTACGAGCAGTACTTC	CASSVNTGGGTYEQYF
.	TRBV10-3	TRBJ1-1	TRBD1	TGTGCCATCAGTGCGGGACAGCCAAACACTGAAGCTTTCTTT	CAISAGQPNTEAFF
.	TRBV6-6	TRBJ2-1	.	TGTGCCAGCAGGGACGGGACTCCAGGGGGCAATGAGCAGTTCTTC	CASRDGTPGGNEQFF
few	TRBV11-1	TRBJ2-2	.	TGTGCCAGCAGCTTTTATGACGGCACCGGGGAGCTGTTTTTT	CASSFYDGTGELFF
.	TRBV6-4	TRBJ2-3	TRBD1	TGTGCCAGCAGTGACGACAGGGAACGGGCTCGATATACGCAGTATTTT	CASSDDRERARYTQYF
few	TRBV6-5	TRBJ1-2	.	TGTGCCAGCGGGCCGCTCCAGAACTATGGCTACACCTTC	CASGPLQNYGYTF
.	TRBV5-4	TRBJ1-1	TRBD1	TGTGCCAGCAGCCCTGAGGGACAGAGGAACACTGAAGCTTTCTTT	CASSPEGQRNTEAFF
once	TRBV9	TRBJ1-2	TRBD1	TGTGCCAGCAGCACCGACAGGGGCGAGAAACGCTACACCTTC	CASSTDRGEKRYTF
.	TRBV19	TRBJ1-5	TRBD1	TGTGCCAGTAGAATCTGGGACAGGGACGTTCAGCCCCAGCATTTT	CASRIWDRDVQPQHF
.	TRBV5-8	TRBJ2-7	.	TGTGCCAGCAGCTTTCGTGGGGCCTACGAGCAGTACTTC	CASSFRGAYEQYF